This passage covers 2 T cell receptor beta chains from one sample sequenced in a study of cytomegalovirus exposure and HLA in healthy donors. Clones were read by immunoSEQ multiplex PCR, and TCRdb kept only the in-frame ones, dropping some. The table shows roughly 130,000 clones, with around nine tenths occurring only once. Sequenced: PBMCs. These receptors were taken from a man aged 25 to 40 in good health and CMV-seronegative.

The chain has TRBV27 and TRBJ1-6; 8 bases are a match to TRBD1. The CDR3 is 16 amino acids. The trim removed 5 bases at V and 5 bases at J, leaving 8 bases unmatched. CDR1 MNHEY and CDR2 SMNVEV come from the germline V gene (reference sequence). CDR3 in amino acids: CASSPQDRVNNSPLHF. In DNA form, the CDR3 reads TGTGCCAGCAGTCCACAGGACAGGGTAAATAATTCACCCCTCCACTTT.

This chain connects TRBV27 to TRBJ1-1; 9 bases are a match to TRBD1. V was clipped by 4 bases and J by 7 bases; unmatched bases: 4. The CDR3 runs 13 residues. The germline V gene has CDR1 MNHEY and CDR2 SMNVEV (reference sequence). CDR3 DNA sequence: TGTGCCAGCAGTTCAGAGACAGGGGGTGAAGCTTTCTTT. Its protein is CASSSETGGEAFF.